This TCR beta chain was observed in a study of read filtering for tumor transcriptome and immune sequencing. Regarding the study as a whole: Approximately 82% of IR-seq clonotypes had one read, totaling about 4% of reads; RNA-seq: roughly 76% and 46%.

Molecular barcoded adaptors covering alpha/delta and beta/gamma chains were used on about 0.4 ug RNA. TCRdb analysed the reads with MiXCR anew, one entry per CDR3 protein. The sample records about 37,000 distinct CDR3 sequences, about an eighth being singletons. This clonotype came up many times. The antigen is unknown. What was sequenced was a population of CD138-negative cells sorted from bone marrow. The TCR originated in a donor at least 40 years old with multiple myeloma.

The CDR3 region is CASSYRDPIQPQHF. The CDR3, as DNA: TGTGCCAGCAGTTACAGGGACCCCATTCAGCCCCAGCATTTT. This sequence joins TRBV6-5 and TRBJ1-5, with TRBD1 as a possible D gene (5 bases). The V gene's germline CDR1 is MNHEY and CDR2 SVGAGI. V lost 2 bases and J lost 6, with 11 bases in between. CDR3 length equals 14 residues.